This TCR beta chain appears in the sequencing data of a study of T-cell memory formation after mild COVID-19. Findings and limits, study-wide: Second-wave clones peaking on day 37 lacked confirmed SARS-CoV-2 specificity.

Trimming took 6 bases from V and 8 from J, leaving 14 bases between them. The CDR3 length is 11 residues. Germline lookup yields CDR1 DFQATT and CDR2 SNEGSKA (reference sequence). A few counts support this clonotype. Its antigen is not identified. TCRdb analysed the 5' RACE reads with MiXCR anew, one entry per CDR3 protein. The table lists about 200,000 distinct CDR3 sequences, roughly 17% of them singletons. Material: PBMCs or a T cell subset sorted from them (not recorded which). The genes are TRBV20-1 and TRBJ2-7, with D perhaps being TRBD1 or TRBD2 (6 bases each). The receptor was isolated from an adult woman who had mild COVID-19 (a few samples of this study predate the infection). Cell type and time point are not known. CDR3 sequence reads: CSAPVGGKQYF. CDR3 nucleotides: TGCAGTGCCCCCGTCGGGGGCAAGCAGTACTTC.